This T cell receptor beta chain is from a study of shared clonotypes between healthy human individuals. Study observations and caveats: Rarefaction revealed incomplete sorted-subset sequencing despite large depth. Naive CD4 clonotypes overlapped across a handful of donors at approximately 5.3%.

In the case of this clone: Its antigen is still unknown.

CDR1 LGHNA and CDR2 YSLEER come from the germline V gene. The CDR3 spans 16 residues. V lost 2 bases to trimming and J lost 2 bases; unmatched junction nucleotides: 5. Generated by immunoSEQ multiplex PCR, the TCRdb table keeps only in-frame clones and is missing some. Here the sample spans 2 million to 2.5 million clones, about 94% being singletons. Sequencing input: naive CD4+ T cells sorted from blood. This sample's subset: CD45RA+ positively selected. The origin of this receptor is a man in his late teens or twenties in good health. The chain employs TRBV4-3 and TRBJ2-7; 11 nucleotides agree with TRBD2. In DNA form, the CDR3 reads TGCGCCAGCAGCCAAACGACTAGCGGGACTACCTACGAGCAGTACTTC. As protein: CASSQTTSGTTYEQYF.